Given below is one T cell receptor beta chain in context. The data stem from a study of blood T cell repertoires in COVID-19. Looking at the study overall: The samples span acute and convalescent COVID-19 from the United States, Italy and Spain. In each case, the material was cDNA or gDNA derived from T cells, B-cell-depleted T cells, or PBMCs.

Original data processing: Quantification of nucleated cells was approximated via reference gene primer amplification. This table comes from immunoSEQ multiplex PCR, and its TCRdb copy is limited to in-frame clones, with some not included. The DNA gave D and trimming, while V, J and clone size come from that table. The sample has approximately 150,000 clones; approximately 89% are singletons. The ends were cut back, 1 base at V and 4 bases at J, with 13 bases in the middle. The length of the CDR3 is 15 residues. Germline CDR1 LGHNA, CDR2 YNFKEQ. The sample consisted of peripheral blood. This receptor was identified in a human donor in a cohort sampled during active COVID-19. The V gene is TRBV4-2, the J gene TRBJ1-2, with D hard to call. The CDR3 is CASSQGNGPVYGYTF. The CDR3 region has the DNA TGTGCCAGCAGCCAAGGAAACGGTCCGGTCTATGGCTACACCTTC.